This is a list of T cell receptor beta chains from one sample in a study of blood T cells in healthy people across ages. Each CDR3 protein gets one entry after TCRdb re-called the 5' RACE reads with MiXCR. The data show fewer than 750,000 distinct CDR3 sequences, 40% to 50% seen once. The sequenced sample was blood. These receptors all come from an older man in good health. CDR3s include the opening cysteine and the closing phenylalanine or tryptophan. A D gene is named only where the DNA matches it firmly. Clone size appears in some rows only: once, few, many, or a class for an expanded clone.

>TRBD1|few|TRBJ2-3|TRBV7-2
CASSQGQGNPDTQYF
TGTGCCAGCAGCCAAGGACAGGGAAATCCAGATACGCAGTATTTT
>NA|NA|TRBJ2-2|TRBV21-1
CASTGTGGNTGELFF
TGTGCCAGCACCGGGACAGGGGGAAACACCGGGGAGCTGTTTTTT
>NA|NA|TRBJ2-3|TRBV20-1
CSAGARRTSTDTQYF
TGCAGTGCCGGAGCACGGCGGACTAGCACAGATACGCAGTATTTT
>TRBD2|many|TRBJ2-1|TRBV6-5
CASSYSGTSYNEQFF
TGTGCCAGCAGTTACTCAGGGACTAGCTACAATGAGCAGTTCTTC
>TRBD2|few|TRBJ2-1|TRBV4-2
CASSQPDSRPSGSTNEQFF
TGTGCCAGCAGCCAACCCGACAGTCGACCTAGCGGGAGCACAAATGAGCAGTTCTTC
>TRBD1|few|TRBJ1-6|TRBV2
CASSEQTGTGKSPLHF
TGTGCCAGCAGTGAACAGACCGGGACAGGGAAATCACCCCTCCACTTT
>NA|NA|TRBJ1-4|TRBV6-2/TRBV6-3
CASSYDGERLFF
TGTGCCAGCAGTTACGATGGGGAAAGGCTGTTTTTT
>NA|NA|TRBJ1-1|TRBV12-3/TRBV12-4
CASSFQQVNTEAFF
TGTGCCAGCAGTTTTCAGCAGGTGAACACTGAAGCTTTCTTT
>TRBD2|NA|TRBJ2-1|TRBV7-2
CASSSGGSEQFF
TGTGCCAGCAGCAGCGGGGGGTCGGAGCAGTTCTTC
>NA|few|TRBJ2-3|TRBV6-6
CASSYSSYGHSNTDTQYF
TGTGCCAGCAGTTACTCGTCTTACGGCCACTCAAACACAGATACGCAGTATTTT
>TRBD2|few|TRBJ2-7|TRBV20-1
CSARYGTREPYEQYF
TGCAGTGCTAGATACGGGACTAGAGAACCCTACGAGCAGTACTTC
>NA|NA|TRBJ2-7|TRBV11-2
CASSLDSLDPYEQYF
TGTGCCAGCAGCTTAGATTCCCTCGATCCCTACGAGCAGTACTTC
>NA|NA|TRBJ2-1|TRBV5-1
CASSLEGLGTYNEQFF
TGCGCCAGCAGCTTGGAGGGGTTAGGAACCTACAATGAGCAGTTCTTC
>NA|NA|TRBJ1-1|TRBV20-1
CSARDKVLTEAFF
TGCAGTGCTAGAGATAAGGTGCTGACTGAAGCTTTCTTT
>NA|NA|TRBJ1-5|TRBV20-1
CSAIDEGRNQPQHF
TGCAGTGCTATAGATGAGGGGCGGAATCAGCCCCAGCATTTT
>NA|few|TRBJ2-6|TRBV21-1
CATRQGASGANVLTF
TGTGCGACCAGACAGGGGGCTTCTGGGGCCAACGTCCTGACTTTC
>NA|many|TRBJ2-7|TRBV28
CASHDGGYEQYF
TGTGCCAGCCACGATGGGGGCTACGAGCAGTACTTC
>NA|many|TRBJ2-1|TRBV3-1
CASSQDNHNEQFF
TGTGCCAGCAGCCAAGACAACCACAATGAGCAGTTCTTC
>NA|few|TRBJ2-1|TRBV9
CASSVGEGAYNEQFF
TGTGCCAGCAGCGTCGGGGAGGGGGCTTACAATGAGCAGTTCTTC
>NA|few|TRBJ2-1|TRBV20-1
CSADVREQFF
TGCAGTGCGGACGTTAGGGAGCAGTTCTTC
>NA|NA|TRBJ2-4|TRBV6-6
CASTTVAKNIQYF
TGTGCCAGCACGACCGTAGCCAAAAACATTCAGTACTTC
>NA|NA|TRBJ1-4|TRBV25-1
CASMGSLQGSNEKLFF
TGTGCCAGCATGGGTTCCCTACAGGGATCTAATGAAAAACTGTTTTTT
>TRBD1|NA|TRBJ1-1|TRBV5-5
CASSQGATGTGVAFF
TGTGCCAGCAGCCAGGGGGCTACCGGGACAGGGGTGGCTTTCTTT
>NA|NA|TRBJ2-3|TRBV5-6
CASSLGPGRTDTQYF
TGTGCCAGCAGCTTGGGTCCGGGGCGCACAGATACGCAGTATTTT